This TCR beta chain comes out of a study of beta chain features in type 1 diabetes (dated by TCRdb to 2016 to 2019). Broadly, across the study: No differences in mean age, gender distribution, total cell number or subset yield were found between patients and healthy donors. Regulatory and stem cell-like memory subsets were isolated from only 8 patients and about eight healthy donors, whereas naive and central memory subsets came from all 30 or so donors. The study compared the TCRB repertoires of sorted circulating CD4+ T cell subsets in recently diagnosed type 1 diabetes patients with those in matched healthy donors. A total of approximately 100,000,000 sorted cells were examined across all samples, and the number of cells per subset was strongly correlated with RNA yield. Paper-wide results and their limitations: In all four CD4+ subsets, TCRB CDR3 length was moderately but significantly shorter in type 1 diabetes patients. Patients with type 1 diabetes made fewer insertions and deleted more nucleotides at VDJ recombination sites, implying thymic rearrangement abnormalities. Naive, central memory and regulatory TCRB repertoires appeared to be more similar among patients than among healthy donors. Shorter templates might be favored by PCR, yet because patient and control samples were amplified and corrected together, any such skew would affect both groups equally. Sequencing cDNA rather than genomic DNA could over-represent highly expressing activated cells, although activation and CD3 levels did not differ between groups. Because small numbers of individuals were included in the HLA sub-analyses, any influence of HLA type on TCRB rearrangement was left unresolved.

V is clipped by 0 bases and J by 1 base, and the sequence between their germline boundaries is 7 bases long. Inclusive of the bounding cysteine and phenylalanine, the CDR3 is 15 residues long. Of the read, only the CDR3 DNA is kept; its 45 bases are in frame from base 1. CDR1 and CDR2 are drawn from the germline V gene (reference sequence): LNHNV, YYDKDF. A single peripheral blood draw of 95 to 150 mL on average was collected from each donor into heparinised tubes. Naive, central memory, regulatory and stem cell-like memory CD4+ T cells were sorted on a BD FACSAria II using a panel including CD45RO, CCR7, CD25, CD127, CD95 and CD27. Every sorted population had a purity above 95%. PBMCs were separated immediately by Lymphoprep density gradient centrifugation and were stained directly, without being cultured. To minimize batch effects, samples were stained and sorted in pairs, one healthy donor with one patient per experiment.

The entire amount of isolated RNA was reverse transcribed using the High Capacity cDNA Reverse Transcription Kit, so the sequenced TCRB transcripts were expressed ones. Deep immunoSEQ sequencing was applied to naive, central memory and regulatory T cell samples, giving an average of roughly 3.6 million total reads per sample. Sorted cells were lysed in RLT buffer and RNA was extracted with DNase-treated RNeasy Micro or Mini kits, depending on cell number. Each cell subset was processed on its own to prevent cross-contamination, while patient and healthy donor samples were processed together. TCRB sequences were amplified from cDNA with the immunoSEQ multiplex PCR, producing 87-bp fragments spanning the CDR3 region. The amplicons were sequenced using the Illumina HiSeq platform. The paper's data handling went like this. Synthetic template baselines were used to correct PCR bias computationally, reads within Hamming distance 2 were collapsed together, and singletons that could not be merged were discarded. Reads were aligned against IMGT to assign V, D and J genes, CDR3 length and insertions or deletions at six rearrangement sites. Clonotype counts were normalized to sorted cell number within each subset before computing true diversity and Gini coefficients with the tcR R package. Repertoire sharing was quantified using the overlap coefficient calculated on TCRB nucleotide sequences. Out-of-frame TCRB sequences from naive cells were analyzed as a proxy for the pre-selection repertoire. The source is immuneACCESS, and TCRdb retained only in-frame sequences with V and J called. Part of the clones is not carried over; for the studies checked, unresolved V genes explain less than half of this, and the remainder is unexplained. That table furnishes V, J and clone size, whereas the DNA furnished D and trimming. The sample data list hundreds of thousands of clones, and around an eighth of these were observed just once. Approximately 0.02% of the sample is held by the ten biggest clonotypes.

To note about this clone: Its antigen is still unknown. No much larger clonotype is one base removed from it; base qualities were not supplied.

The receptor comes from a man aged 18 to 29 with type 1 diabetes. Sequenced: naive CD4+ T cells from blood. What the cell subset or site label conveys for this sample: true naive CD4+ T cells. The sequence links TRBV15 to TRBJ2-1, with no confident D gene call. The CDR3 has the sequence CATSRDVGSYNEQFF. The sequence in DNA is TGTGCCACCAGCAGAGATGTGGGGTCCTACAATGAGCAGTTCTTC.